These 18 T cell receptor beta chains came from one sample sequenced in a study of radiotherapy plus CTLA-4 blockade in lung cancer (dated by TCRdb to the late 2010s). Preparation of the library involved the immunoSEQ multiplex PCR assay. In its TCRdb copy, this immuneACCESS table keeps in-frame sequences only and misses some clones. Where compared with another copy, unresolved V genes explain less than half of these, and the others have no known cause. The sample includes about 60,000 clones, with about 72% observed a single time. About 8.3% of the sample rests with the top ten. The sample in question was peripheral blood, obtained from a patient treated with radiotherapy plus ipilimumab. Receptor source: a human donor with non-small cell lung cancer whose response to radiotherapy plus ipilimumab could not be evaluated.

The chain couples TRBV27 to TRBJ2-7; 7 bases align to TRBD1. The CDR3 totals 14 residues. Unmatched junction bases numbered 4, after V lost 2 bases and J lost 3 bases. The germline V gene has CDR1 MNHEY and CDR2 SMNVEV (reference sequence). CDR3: CASSLGQGDYEQYF. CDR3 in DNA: TGTGCCAGCAGTTTAGGCCAGGGGGACTACGAGCAGTACTTC.

The CDR3 reads CAWSVGGHLYEQYF. Written as DNA, the CDR3 is TGTGCCTGGAGTGTAGGCGGACACCTCTACGAGCAGTACTTC. The rearrangement uses TRBV30 and TRBJ2-7; TRBD1 might be the D (5 bases). The germline V and J ends were trimmed by 0 bases and 3 bases, with 12 bases remaining between them. The germline gives CDR1 GTSNPN, CDR2 SVGIG (reference sequence). The CDR3 loop spans 14 amino acids.

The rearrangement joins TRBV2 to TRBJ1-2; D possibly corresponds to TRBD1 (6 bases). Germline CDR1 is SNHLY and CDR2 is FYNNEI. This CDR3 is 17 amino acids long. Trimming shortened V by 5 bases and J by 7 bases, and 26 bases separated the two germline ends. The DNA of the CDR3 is TGTGCCAGCAGTACCCGGGACACCGAGGATGGGAGTTTTGGCTACACCTTC. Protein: CASSTRDTEDGSFGYTF.

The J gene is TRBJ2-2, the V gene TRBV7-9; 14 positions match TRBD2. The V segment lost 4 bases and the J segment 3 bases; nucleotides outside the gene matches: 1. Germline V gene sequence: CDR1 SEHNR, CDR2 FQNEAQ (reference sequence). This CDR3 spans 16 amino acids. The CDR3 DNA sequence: TGTGCCAGCAGCTGGGGACTAGCGGGAGACACCGGGGAGCTGTTTTTT. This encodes CASSWGLAGDTGELFF.

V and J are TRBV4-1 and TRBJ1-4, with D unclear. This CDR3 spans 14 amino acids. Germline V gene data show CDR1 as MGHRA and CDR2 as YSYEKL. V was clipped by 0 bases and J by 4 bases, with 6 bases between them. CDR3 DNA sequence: TGCGCCAGCAGCCAAGACGCGTTTAATGAAAAACTGTTTTTT. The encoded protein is CASSQDAFNEKLFF.

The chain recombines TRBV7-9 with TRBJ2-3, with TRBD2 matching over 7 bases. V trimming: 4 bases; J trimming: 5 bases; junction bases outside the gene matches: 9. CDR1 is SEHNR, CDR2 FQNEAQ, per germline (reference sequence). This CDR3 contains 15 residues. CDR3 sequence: CASSSSSGWGDTQYF. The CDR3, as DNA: TGTGCCAGCAGCTCATCTAGCGGCTGGGGAGATACGCAGTATTTT.

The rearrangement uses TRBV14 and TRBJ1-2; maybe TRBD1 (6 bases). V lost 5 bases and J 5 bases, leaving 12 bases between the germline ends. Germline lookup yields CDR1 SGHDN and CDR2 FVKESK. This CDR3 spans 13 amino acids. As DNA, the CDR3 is TGTGCCAGCAGCTGGGGGCAGGGGTATGGCTACACCTTC. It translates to CASSWGQGYGYTF.

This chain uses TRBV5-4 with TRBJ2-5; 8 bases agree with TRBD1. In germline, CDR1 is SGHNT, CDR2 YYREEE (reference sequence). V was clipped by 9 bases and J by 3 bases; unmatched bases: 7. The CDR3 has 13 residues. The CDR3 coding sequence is TGTGCCAAAAAGACAGGGGAAGAAGAGACCCAGTACTTC. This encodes CAKKTGEEETQYF.

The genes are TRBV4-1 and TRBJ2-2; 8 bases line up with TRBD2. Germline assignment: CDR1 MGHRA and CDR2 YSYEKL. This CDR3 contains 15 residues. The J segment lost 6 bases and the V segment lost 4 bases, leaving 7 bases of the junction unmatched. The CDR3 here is CASSPSGFRAGELFF. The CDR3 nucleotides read TGCGCCAGCAGCCCTAGCGGGTTCAGGGCCGGGGAGCTGTTTTTT.

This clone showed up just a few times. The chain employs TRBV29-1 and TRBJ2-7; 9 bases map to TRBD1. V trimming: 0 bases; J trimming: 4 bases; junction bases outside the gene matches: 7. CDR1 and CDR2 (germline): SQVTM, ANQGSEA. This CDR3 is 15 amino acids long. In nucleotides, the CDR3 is TGCAGCGTTGAAGATTGGGGGACAGGGCTTTACGAGCAGTACTTC. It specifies CSVEDWGTGLYEQYF.

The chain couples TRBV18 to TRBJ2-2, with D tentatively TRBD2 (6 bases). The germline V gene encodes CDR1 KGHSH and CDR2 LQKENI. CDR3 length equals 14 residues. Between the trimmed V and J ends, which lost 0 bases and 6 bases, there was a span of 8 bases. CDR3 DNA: TGTGCCAGCTCACCACCGGGGGGTCCCGGGGAGCTGTTTTTT. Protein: CASSPPGGPGELFF. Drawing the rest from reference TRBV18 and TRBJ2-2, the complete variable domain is NAGVMQNPRHLVRRRGQEARLRCSPMKGHSHVYWYRQLPEEGLKFMVYLQKENIIDESGMPKERFSAEFPKEGPSILRIQQVVRGDSAAYFCASSPPGGPGELFFGEGSRLTVL.

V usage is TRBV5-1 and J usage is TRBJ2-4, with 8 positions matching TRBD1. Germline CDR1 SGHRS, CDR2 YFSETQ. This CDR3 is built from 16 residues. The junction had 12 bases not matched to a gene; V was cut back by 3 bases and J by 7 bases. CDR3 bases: TGCGCCAGCAGCTCCAGTTCCGGGACAGGTGGGAACATTCAGTACTTC. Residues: CASSSSSGTGGNIQYF.

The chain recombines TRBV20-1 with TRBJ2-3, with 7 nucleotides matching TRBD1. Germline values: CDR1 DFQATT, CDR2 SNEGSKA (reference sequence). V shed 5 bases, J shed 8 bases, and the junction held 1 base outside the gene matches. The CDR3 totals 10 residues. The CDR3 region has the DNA TGCAGTGCTCACAGGGGTACGCAGTATTTT. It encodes CSAHRGTQYF.

CDR3 nucleotide sequence: TGCGCCAGCAGCCGTAGGACAGCCGAGGGAGATACGCAGTATTTT. This gives the protein CASSRRTAEGDTQYF. The V call is TRBV4-3, the J call TRBJ2-3, with D possibly being TRBD1 (6 bases). The germline CDR1 and CDR2 sequences are LGHNA and YSLEER. Between the trimmed V and J ends, which lost 4 bases and 5 bases, there was a span of 16 bases. The CDR3 totals 15 residues.

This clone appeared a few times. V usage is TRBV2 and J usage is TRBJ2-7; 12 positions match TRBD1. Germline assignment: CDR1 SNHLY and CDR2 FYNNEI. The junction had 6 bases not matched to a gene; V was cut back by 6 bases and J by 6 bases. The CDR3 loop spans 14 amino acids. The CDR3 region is CASRGDRGPGEQYF. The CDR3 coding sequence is TGTGCCAGCAGGGGGGACAGGGGGCCTGGCGAGCAGTACTTC.

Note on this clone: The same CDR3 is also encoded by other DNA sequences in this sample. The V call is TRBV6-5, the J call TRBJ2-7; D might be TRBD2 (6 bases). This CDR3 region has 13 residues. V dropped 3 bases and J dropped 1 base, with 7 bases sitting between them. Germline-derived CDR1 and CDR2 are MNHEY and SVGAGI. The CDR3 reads CASSYGGSYEQYF. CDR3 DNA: TGTGCCAGCAGTTATGGGGGGTCCTACGAGCAGTACTTC.

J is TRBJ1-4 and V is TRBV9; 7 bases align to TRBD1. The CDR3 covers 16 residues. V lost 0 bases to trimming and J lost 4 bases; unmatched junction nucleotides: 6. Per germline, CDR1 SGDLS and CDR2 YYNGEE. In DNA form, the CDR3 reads TGTGCCAGCAGCGTAGCTATGAGGGGGCTTAATGAAAAACTGTTTTTT. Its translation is CASSVAMRGLNEKLFF.

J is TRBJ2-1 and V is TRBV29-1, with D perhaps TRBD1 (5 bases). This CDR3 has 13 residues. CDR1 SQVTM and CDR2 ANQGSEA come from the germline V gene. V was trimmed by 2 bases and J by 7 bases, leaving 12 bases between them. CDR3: CSVERLQVNEQFF. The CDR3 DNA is TGCAGCGTTGAAAGGCTACAGGTTAATGAGCAGTTCTTC.